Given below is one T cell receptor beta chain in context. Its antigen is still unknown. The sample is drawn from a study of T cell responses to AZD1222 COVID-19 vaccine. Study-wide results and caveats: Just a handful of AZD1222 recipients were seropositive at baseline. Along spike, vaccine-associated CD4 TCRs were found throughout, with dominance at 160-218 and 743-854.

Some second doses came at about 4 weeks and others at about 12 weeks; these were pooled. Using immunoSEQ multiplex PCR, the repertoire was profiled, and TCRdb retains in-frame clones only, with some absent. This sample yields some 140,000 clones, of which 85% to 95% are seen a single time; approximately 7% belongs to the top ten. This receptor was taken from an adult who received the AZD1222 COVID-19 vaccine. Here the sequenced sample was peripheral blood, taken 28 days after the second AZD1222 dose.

In DNA, the CDR3 is TGTGCCAGTAGTTTATTAGACAGGGTTCGGCCCCAGCATTTT. Translated, it gives CASSLLDRVRPQHF. The chain combines TRBV19 with TRBJ1-5; 7 bases match TRBD1. Germline-derived CDR1 and CDR2 are LNHDA and SQIVND (reference sequence). The CDR3 covers 14 residues. J gave up 9 bases and V 5 bases, and 10 bases lay outside the gene matches.